This entry describes one TCR beta chain. Assay: immunoSEQ multiplex PCR; the TCRdb copy retains only in-frame clones and omits some. The sample records around 300,000 clones, approximately 89% being singletons. This specimen belongs to a study of blood T cell repertoires in COVID-19. Trimming at V came to 2 bases and at J to 0 bases, leaving 8 bases not matched to a gene. The germline V gene has CDR1 SEHNR and CDR2 FQNEAQ (reference sequence). CDR3 length equals 18 residues. The chain uses TRBV7-9 and TRBJ2-3; 10 bases agree with TRBD2. Sequences were obtained from peripheral blood. The source is a woman in her 30s with COVID-19, enrolled during active disease. The CDR3 DNA follows: TGTGCCAGCAGCTTAAGTAGCGGGGGGACTCGTAGCACAGATACGCAGTATTTT. Its translation is CASSLSSGGTRSTDTQYF. Together with reference TRBV7-9 and TRBJ2-3, the CDR3 gives the full variable domain: DTGVSQNPRHKITKRGQNVTFRCDPISEHNRLYWYRQTLGQGPEFLTYFQNEAQLEKSRLLSDRFSAERPKGSFSTLEIQRTEQGDSAMYLCASSLSSGGTRSTDTQYFGPGTRLTVL.